The sequence of this T cell receptor beta chain was determined in a study of sequential checkpoint blockade in melanoma. About the study: Patients were randomized 1:1 to nivolumab-then-ipilimumab or ipilimumab-then-nivolumab first-line.

Trimming shortened V by 5 bases and J by 3 bases, and 9 bases separated the two germline ends. CDR1 and CDR2 from the germline V gene are SGHRS and YFSETQ. The CDR3 sequence is 12 residues long. Assay: immunoSEQ multiplex PCR; the TCRdb copy retains only in-frame clones and omits some. This sample has approximately 9,000 clones, with around 60% found just once. The sample holds a few counts of this clone. Treatment indicated: randomized to nivolumab then ipilimumab (arm A) or the reverse (arm B). Material: CD8+ T cells sorted from blood (inferred from file names), obtained from a patient given nivolumab and ipilimumab in sequence. This chain uses TRBV5-1 with TRBJ2-7; a weak D match, TRBD2 (5 bases). This TCR was sampled from a human donor with melanoma. The CDR3 spells CASRREYYEQYF. CDR3 sequence (DNA): TGCGCCAGCAGAAGGGAGTACTACGAGCAGTACTTC. The complete variable domain, with remaining parts taken from reference TRBV5-1 and TRBJ2-7, reads KAGVTQTPRYLIKTRGQQVTLSCSPISGHRSVSWYQQTPGQGLQFLFEYFSETQRNKGNFPGRFSGRQFSNSRSEMNVSTLELGDSALYLCASRREYYEQYFGPGTRLTVT.